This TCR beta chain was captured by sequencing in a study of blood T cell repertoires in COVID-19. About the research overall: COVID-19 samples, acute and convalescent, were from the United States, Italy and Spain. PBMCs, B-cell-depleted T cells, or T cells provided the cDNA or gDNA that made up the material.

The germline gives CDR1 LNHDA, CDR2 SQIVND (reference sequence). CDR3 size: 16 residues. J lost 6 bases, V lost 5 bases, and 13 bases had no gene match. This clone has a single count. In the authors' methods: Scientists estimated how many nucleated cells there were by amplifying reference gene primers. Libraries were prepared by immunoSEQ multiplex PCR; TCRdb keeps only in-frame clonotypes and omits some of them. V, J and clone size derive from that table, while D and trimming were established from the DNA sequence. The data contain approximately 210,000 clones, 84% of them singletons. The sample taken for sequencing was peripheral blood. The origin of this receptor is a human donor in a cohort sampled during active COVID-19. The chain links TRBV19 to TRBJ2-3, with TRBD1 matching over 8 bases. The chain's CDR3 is CASSALRQGLGDTQYF. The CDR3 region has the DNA TGTGCCAGTAGTGCCTTGCGACAGGGGTTAGGGGATACGCAGTATTTT.